This entry is about one TCR beta chain. CD8+ and CD4+ T cells circulating in blood were sequenced for TCR beta. The CDR3 runs to 15 residues. V lost 4 bases and J lost 4; bases outside the gene matches: 6. Germline CDR1 SGHRS, CDR2 YFSETQ. This sample was included in a study of CD8 T cells in Susac syndrome. With random hexamers, reverse transcription was performed on roughly 0.5 to 1 ug of RNA. Amplification of TCR beta CDR3 was carried out by immunoSEQ multiplex PCR, which covered 54 Vbeta and 13 Jbeta segments. Each CDR3 protein gets one entry after TCRdb re-called the immunoSEQ multiplex PCR reads with MiXCR. The sample holds around 120,000 distinct CDR3 sequences; about 92% are singletons and the top ten take 0.093%.

The V and J genes are TRBV5-1 and TRBJ2-2, with 8 nucleotides matching TRBD1. This receptor was identified in a human donor with multiple sclerosis. The material sequenced was CD4+ T cells from PBMCs. CDR3 protein: CASSVGQAGTGELFF. CDR3 nucleotides: TGCGCCAGCAGCGTGGGACAGGCAGGCACCGGGGAGCTGTTTTTT.